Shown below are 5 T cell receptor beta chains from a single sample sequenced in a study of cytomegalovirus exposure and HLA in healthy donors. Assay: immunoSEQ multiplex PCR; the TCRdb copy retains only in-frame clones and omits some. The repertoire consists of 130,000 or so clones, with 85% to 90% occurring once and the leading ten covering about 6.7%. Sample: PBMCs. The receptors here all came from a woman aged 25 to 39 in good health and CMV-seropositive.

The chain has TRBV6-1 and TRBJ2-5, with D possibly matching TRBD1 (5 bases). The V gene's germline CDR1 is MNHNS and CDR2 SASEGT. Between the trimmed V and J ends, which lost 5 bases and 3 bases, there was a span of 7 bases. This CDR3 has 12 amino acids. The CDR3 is CASSFREETQYF. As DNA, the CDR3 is TGTGCCAGCAGTTTCAGGGAAGAGACCCAGTACTTC.

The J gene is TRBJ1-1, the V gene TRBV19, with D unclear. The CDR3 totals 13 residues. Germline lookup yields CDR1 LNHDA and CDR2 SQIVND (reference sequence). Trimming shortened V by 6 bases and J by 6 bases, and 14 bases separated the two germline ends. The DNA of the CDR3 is TGTGCCAGTAGCCGAGGCGGGTTCGCTGAAGCTTTCTTT. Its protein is CASSRGGFAEAFF.

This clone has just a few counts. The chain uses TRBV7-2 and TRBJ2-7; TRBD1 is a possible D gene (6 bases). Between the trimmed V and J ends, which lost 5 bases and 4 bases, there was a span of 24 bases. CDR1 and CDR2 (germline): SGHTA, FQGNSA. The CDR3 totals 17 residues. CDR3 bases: TGTGCCAGCAGCGAAGGGGTAGCTTGGGGACAATCTTACGAGCAGTACTTC. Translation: CASSEGVAWGQSYEQYF.

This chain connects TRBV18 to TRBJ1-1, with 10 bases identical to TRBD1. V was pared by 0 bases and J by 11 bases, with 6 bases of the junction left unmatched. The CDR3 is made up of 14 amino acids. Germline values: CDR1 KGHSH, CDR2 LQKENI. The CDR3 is CASSPPRDRGSAFF. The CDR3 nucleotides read TGTGCCAGCTCACCACCGAGGGACAGGGGTTCTGCTTTCTTT.

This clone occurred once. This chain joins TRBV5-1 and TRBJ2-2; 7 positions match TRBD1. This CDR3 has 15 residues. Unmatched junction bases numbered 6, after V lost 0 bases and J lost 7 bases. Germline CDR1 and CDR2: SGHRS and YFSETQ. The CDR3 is CASSLVQGQNGELFF. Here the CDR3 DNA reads TGCGCCAGCAGCTTGGTACAGGGGCAGAACGGGGAGCTGTTTTTT.